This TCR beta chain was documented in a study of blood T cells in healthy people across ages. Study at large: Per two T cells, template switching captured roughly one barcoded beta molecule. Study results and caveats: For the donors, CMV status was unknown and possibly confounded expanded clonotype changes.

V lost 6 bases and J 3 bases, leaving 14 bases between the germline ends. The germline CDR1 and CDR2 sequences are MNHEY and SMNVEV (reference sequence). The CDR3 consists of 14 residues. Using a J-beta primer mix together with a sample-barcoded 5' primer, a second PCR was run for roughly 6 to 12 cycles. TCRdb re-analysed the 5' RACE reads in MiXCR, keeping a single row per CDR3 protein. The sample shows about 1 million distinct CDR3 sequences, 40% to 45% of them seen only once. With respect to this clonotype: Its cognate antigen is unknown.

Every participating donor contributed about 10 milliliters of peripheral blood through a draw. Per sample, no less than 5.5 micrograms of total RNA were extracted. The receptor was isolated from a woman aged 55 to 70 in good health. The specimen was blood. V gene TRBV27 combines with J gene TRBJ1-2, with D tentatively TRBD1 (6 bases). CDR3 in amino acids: CASSNRDTHYGYTF. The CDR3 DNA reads TGTGCCAGCAGCAACCGGGACACTCACTATGGCTACACCTTC.